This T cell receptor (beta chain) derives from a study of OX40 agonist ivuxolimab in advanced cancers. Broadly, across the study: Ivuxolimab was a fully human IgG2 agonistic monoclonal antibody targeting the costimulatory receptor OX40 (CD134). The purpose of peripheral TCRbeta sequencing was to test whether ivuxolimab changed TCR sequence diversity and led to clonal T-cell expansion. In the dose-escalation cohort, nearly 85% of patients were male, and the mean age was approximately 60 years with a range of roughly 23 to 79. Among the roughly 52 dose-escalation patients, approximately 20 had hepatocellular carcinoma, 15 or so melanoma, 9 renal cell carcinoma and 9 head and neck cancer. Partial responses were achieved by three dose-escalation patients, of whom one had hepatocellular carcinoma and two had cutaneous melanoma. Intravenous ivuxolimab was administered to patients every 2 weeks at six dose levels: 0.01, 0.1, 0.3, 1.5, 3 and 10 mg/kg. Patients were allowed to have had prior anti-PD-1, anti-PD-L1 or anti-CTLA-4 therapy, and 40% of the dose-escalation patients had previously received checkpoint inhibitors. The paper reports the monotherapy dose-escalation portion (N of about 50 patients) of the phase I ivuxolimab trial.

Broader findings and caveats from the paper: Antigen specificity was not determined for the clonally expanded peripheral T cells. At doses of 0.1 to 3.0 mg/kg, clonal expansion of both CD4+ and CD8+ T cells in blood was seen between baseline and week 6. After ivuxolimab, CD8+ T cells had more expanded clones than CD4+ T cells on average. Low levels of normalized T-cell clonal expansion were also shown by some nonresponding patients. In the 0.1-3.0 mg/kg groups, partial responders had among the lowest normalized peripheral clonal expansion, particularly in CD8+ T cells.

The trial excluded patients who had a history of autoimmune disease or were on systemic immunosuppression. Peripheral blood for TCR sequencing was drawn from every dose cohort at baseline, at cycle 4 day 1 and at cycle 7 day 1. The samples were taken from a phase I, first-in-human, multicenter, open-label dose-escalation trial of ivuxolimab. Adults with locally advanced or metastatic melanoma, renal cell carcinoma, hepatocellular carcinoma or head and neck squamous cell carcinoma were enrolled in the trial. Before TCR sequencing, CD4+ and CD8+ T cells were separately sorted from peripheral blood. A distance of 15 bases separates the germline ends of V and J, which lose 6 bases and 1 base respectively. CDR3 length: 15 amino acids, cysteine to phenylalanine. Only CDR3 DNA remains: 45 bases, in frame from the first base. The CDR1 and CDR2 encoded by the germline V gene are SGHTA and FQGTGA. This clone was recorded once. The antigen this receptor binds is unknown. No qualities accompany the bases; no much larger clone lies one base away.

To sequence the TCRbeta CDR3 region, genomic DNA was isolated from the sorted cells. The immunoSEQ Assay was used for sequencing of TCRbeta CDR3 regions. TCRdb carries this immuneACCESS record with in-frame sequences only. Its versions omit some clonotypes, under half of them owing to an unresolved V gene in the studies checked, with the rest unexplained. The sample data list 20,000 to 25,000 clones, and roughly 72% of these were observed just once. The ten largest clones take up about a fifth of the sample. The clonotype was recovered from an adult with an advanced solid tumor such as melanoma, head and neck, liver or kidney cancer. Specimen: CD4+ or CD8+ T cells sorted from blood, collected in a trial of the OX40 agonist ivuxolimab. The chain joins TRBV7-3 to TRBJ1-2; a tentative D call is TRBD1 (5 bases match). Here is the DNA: TGTGCCAGCAGTAAGGGCGGGACGGTTAACTATGGCTACACCTTC. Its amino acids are CASSKGGTVNYGYTF.